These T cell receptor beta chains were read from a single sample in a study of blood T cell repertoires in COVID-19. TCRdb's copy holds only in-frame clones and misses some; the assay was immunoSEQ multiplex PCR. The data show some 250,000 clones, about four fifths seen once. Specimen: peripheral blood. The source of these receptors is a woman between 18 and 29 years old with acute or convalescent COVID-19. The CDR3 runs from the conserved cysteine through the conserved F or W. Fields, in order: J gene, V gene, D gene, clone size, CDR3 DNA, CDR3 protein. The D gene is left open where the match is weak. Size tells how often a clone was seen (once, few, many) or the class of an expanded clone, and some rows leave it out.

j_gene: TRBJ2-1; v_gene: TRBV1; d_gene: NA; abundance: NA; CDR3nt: TGCACCAGCAGCCAAGATTTGGCGGAAGGGGAAGTGAGCGGGAATTACAATGAGCAGTTCTTC; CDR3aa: CTSSQDLAEGEVSGNYNEQFF
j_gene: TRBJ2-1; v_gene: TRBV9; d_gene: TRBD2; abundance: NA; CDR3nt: TGTGCCAGCAGCGTGGAAGGACTAGCAGTCGATGAGCAGTTCTTC; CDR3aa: CASSVEGLAVDEQFF
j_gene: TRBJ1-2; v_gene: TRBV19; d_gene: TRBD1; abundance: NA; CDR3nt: TGTGCCAGTAGTGGCGGGACAGGGGGCGACTATGGCTACACCTTC; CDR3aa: CASSGGTGGDYGYTF
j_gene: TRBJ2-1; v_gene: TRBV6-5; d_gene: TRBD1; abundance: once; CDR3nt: TGTGCCAGCGGCAGGGGGTCCTACAATGAGCAGTTCTTC; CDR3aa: CASGRGSYNEQFF
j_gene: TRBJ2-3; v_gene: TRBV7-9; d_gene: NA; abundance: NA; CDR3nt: TGTGCGGGAGCCGCAGATACGCAGTATTTT; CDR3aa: CAGAADTQYF
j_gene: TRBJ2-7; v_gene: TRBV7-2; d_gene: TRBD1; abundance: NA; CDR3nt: TGTGCCAGCAGCTTAAGGACAGGGGGCGATGCCGAGCAGTACTTC; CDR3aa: CASSLRTGGDAEQYF
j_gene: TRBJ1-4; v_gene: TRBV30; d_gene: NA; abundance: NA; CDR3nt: TGTGCCTGGAGGGGCGGCGGGGCTAATGAAAAACTGTTTTTT; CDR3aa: CAWRGGGANEKLFF
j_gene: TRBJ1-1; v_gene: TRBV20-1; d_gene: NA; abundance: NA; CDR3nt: TGCAGTGCTAATGAAGGGAGGGTCACTGAAGCTTTCTTT; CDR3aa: CSANEGRVTEAFF
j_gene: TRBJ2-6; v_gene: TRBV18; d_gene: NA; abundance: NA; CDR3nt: TGTGCCAGCTCCCTTACCCCAGGGGCTGGGGCCAACGTCCTGACTTTC; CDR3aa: CASSLTPGAGANVLTF
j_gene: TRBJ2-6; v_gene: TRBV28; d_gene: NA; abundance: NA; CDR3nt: TGTGCCAGCACCCAGGGCGGGGTTGTATCTGGGGCCAACGTCCTGACTTTC; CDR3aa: CASTQGGVVSGANVLTF
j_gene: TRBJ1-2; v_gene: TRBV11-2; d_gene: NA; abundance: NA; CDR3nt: TGTGCCAGCAGCTTAGACCTAACAGCCTATGGCTACACCTTC; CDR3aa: CASSLDLTAYGYTF
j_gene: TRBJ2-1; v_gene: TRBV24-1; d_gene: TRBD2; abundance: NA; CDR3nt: TGTGCCACCAGTGTAGGAGGTGGACTAGCGGGCTACAATGAGCAGTTCTTC; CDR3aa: CATSVGGGLAGYNEQFF
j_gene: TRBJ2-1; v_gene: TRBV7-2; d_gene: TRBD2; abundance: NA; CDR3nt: TGTGCCAGCAGCCCCCGACTAGCTAGCTCGAATGAGCAGTTCTTC; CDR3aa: CASSPRLASSNEQFF
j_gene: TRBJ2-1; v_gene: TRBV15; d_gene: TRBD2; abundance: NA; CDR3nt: TGTGCCACCAGCAGGCAACTAGCGGGAGGGAGCAATGAGCAGTTCTTC; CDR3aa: CATSRQLAGGSNEQFF
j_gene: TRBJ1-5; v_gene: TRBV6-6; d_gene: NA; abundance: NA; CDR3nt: TGTGCCAGCAGTTACTCGCAGGGGTCCAATCAGCCCCAGCATTTT; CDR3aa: CASSYSQGSNQPQHF
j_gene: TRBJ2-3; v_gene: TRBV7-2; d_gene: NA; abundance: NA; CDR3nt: TGTGCCAGCAGCTTAGTTTCGGGGGCAGATACGCAGTATTTT; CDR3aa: CASSLVSGADTQYF
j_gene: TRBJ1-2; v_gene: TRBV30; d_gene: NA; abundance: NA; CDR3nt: TGTGCCTGGAGTGTACCAGGGTTTTACGGCTACACCTTC; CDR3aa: CAWSVPGFYGYTF
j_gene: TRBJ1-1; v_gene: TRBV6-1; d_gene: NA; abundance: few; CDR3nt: TGTGCCAGCAGTGAACGTAGGAGGACTGAAGCTTTCTTT; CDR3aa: CASSERRRTEAFF
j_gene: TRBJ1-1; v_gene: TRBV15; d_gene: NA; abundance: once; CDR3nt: TGTGCCACCAGCAGGGACAAGAACACTGAAGCTTTCTTT; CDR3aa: CATSRDKNTEAFF
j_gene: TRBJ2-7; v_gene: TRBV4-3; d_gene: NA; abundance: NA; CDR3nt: TGCGCCAGCAGCCAAGATATGTCCAGTTACGAGCAGTACTTC; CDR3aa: CASSQDMSSYEQYF
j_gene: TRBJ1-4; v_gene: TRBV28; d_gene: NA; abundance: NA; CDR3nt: TGTGCCAGCAGTTTATACGGGAATAGTAATGAAAAACTGTTTTTT; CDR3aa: CASSLYGNSNEKLFF
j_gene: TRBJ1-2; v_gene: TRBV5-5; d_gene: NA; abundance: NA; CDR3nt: TGTGCCAGCAGTTACAGCTATGGCTACACCTTC; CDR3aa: CASSYSYGYTF
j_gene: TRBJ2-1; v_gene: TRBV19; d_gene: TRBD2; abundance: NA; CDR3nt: TGTGCCAGTAGTCGGAGCGGGAGGGCCCTCTCCTACAATGAGCAGTTCTTC; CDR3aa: CASSRSGRALSYNEQFF
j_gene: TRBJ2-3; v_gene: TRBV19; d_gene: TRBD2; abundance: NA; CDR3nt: TGTGCCAGTACGGAGGCTAGCGGGGGATCCGATACGCAGTATTTT; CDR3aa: CASTEASGGSDTQYF
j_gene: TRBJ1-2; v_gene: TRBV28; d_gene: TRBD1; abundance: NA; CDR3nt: TGTGCCGCCCGACAGGGGGGGGACTATGGCTACACCTTC; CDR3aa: CAARQGGDYGYTF
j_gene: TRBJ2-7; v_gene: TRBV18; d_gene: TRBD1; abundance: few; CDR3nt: TGTGCCAGCTCACCACAGGACAGGGGGACCCTCTACGAGCAGTACTTC; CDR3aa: CASSPQDRGTLYEQYF
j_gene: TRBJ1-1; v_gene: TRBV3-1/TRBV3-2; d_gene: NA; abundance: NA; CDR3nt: TGTGCCAGCAGCCAGCCGGGACACCTGAACACTGAAGCTTTCTTT; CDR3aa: CASSQPGHLNTEAFF
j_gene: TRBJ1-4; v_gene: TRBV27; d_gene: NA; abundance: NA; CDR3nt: TGTGCCAGCAGTTTAAACAGTAATAATGAAAAACTGTTTTTT; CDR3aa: CASSLNSNNEKLFF
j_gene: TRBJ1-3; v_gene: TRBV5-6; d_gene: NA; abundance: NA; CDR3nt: TGTGCCAGCAGCTTCGTAACAAGCTCTGGAAACACCATATATTTT; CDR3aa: CASSFVTSSGNTIYF
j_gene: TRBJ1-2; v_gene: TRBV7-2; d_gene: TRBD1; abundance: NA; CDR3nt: TGTGCCAGCAGCTTGGGACAGCCTGATTATGGCTACACCTTC; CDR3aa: CASSLGQPDYGYTF
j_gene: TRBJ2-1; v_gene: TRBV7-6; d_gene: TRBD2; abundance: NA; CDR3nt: TGTGCCAGCAGTCCTAGCGGGAGGGGTTTTAATGAGCAGTTCTTC; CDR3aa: CASSPSGRGFNEQFF
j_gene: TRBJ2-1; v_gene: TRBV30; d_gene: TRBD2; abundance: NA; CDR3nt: TGTGGCTTGGCGGGAGGACACAATGAGCAGTTCTTC; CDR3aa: CGLAGGHNEQFF
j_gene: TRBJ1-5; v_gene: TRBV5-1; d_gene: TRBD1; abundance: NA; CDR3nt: TGCGCCAGCAGCGCGACAGGGTCGGGCAATCAGCCCCAGCATTTT; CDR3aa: CASSATGSGNQPQHF
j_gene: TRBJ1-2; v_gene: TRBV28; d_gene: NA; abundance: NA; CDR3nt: TGTGCCAGCAGTTTAAGTAACAGGGTGTTCTATGGCTACACCTTC; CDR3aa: CASSLSNRVFYGYTF
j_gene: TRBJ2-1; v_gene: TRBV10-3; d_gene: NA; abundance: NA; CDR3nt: TGTGCCATCAGTGAGTGGGAGGCGGGCAATAATGAGCAGTTCTTC; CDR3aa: CAISEWEAGNNEQFF
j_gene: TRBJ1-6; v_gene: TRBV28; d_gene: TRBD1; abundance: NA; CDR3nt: TGTGCCAGCAGTACCGGGACAGCTCAGTATAATTCACCCCTCCACTTT; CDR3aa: CASSTGTAQYNSPLHF
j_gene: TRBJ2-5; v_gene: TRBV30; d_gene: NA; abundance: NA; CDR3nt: TGTGCCTGGAGTAGGGGTGTAGTGCAAGAGACCCAGTACTTC; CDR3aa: CAWSRGVVQETQYF
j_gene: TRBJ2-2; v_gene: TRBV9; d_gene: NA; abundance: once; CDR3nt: TGTGCCAGCAGCGCTAGAGGGGACACGGTCACCGGGGAGCTGTTTTTT; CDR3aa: CASSARGDTVTGELFF
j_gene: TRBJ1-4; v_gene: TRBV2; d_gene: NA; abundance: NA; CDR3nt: TGTGCCAGCGGAAACACGTCGAGGGTTGGCGAAAAACTGTTTTTT; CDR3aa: CASGNTSRVGEKLFF
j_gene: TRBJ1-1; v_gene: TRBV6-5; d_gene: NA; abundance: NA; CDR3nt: TGTGCCAGCAGTTACTGGGCAGCTGGGGGGACTGAAGCTTTCTTT; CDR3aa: CASSYWAAGGTEAFF
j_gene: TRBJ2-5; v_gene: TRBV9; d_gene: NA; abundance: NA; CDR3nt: TGTGCCAGCAGCGTAGGGCTTCTGGGGCTGGAGACCCAGTACTTC; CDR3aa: CASSVGLLGLETQYF
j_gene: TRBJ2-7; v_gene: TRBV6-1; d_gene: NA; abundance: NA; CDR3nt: TGTGCCAGCAGTGAACGCCACGGAGACTACGAGCAGTACTTC; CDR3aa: CASSERHGDYEQYF
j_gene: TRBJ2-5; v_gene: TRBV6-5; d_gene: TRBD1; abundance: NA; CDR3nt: TGTGCCAGCAGCTTAGGACAGGGAGGTGAGACCCAGTACTTC; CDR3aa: CASSLGQGGETQYF
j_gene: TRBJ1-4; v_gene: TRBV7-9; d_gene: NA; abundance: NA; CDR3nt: TGTGCCAGCAGCTTAGTGTCGGACACTGCAACTAATGAAAAACTGTTTTTT; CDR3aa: CASSLVSDTATNEKLFF
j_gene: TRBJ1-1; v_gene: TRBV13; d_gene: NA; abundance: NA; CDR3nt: TGTGCCAGCAGCCGTAACAGGGTGACCACTGAAGCTTTCTTT; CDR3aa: CASSRNRVTTEAFF
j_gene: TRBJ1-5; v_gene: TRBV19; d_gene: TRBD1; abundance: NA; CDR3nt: TGTGCCAGTAGAACATTGGGGACAGGGAAAATCAGAGGTCAGCCCCAGCATTTT; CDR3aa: CASRTLGTGKIRGQPQHF
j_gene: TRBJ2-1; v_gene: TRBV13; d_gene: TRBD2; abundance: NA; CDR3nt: TGTGCCAGCAGCCCGGGACTAGCGGGGCATGAGCAGTTCTTC; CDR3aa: CASSPGLAGHEQFF
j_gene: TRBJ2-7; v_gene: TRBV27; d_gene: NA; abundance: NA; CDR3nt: TGTGCCAGCAGTTTGAAAGGGGGATTAGGCTACGAGCAGTACTTC; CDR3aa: CASSLKGGLGYEQYF
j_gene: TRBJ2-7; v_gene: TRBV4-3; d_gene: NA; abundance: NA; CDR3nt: TGCGCCAGCAGCCAAGATGAAACGGGTCTCTACGAGCAGTACTTC; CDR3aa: CASSQDETGLYEQYF
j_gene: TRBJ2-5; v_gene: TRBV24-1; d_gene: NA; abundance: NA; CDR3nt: TGTGCCACCAGTGATTCGGGCGGGAAACAAGAGACCCAGTACTTC; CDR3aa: CATSDSGGKQETQYF